This is a list of T cell receptor beta chains from one sample in a study of Ad26.COV2.S vaccination and SARS-CoV-2 variants. TCRdb keeps only in-frame clones here, not all; method: immunoSEQ multiplex PCR. The data show fewer than 400,000 clones, with around 84% seen just once and roughly 1.9% held by the top ten. The specimen was peripheral blood, collected in a trial of Ad26.COV2.S vaccine versus placebo. The source of these receptors is a person aged 18-60 years who received the Ad26.COV2.S COVID-19 vaccine or a placebo. CDR3s include the opening cysteine and the closing phenylalanine or tryptophan. The D gene is left open where the match is weak. Size is stated for part of the rows, as once, few or many counts, or as a class when the clone is expanded.

D	V	size	J	CDR3	DNA
.	TRBV20-1	.	TRBJ1-2	CSASRGSYGYTF	TGCAGTGCTAGTCGGGGGAGCTATGGCTACACCTTC
TRBD2	TRBV9	.	TRBJ2-3	CASSVGTSERRTDTQYF	TGTGCCAGCAGCGTAGGGACTAGCGAGAGACGCACAGATACGCAGTATTTT
TRBD1	TRBV3-1/TRBV3-2	.	TRBJ1-3	CASSAPQGRAGNTIYF	TGTGCCAGCAGCGCACCACAGGGGCGAGCTGGAAACACCATATATTTT
.	TRBV30	.	TRBJ1-1	CAWRDSRVTEAFF	TGTGCCTGGCGAGACAGTCGCGTCACTGAAGCTTTCTTT
TRBD1	TRBV10-2	.	TRBJ1-6	CASTEGASNSPLHF	TGCGCCAGCACCGAGGGGGCGAGTAATTCACCCCTCCACTTT
TRBD1	TRBV3-1/TRBV3-2	.	TRBJ1-1	CASRPQGQGGTEAFF	TGTGCCAGCAGACCCCAGGGACAGGGAGGGACTGAAGCTTTCTTT
.	TRBV7-2	once	TRBJ2-7	CASSPSGRGYGEQYF	TGTGCCAGCAGCCCGAGTGGCAGGGGCTACGGAGAGCAGTACTTC
.	TRBV18	.	TRBJ1-2	CASSPSSTYDGYTF	TGTGCCAGCTCACCATCTAGCACATACGATGGCTACACCTTC
TRBD1	TRBV19	.	TRBJ2-5	CASSIGKQGAGQYF	TGTGCCAGTAGTATAGGAAAACAGGGGGCAGGCCAGTACTTC
.	TRBV25-1	.	TRBJ2-3	CASSAGISTDTQYF	TGTGCCAGCAGTGCTGGGATTAGCACAGATACGCAGTATTTT
TRBD1	TRBV11-2	.	TRBJ1-4	CASSLGTGVNEKLFF	TGTGCCAGCAGCTTGGGGACAGGGGTAAATGAAAAACTGTTTTTT
.	TRBV7-2	.	TRBJ2-5	CASSGPLVGREETQYF	TGTGCCAGCAGCGGTCCCCTGGTCGGCCGGGAAGAGACCCAGTACTTC
.	TRBV19	few	TRBJ1-2	CASSMQGGYYGYTF	TGTGCCAGTAGTATGCAAGGCGGCTACTATGGCTACACCTTC
.	TRBV5-1	.	TRBJ2-6	CASSLVSVSGANVLTF	TGCGCCAGCAGCTTGGTGTCAGTATCTGGGGCCAACGTCCTGACTTTC
.	TRBV19	.	TRBJ1-5	CASTVGGYSNQPQHF	TGTGCCAGTACCGTCGGGGGCTATAGCAATCAGCCCCAGCATTTT
.	TRBV30	.	TRBJ1-2	CAWTLQGSIDYTF	TGTGCCTGGACCCTTCAGGGGAGCATCGACTACACCTTC
.	TRBV2	.	TRBJ1-6	CASSGGETLNSPLHF	TGTGCCAGCAGTGGGGGGGAAACCCTCAATTCACCCCTCCACTTT
.	TRBV3-1/TRBV3-2	few	TRBJ1-6	CASSHGQFDSPLHF	TGTGCCAGCAGCCACGGGCAGTTCGACTCACCCCTCCACTTT
TRBD1	TRBV5-1	.	TRBJ1-1	CASSLRTGGTEAFF	TGCGCCAGCAGCTTGAGGACAGGGGGCACTGAAGCTTTCTTT
.	TRBV11-2	once	TRBJ1-5	CASSRLSNQPQHF	TGTGCCAGCAGCAGATTAAGCAATCAGCCCCAGCATTTT
.	TRBV3-1/TRBV3-2	.	TRBJ1-5	CASSQPMTGQINSNQPQHF	TGTGCCAGCAGCCAGCCGATGACAGGACAAATCAACAGCAATCAGCCCCAGCATTTT
TRBD1	TRBV7-9	.	TRBJ2-3	CASSLAGDRMEYF	TGTGCCAGCAGCTTAGCAGGGGACAGAATGGAATATTTT
.	TRBV15	.	TRBJ2-1	CATSRDRSLGAGSYNEQFF	TGTGCCACCAGCAGAGATAGGAGTTTGGGAGCGGGCTCCTACAATGAGCAGTTCTTC
TRBD1	TRBV5-4	.	TRBJ1-4	CASSLVPDRGTNEKLFF	TGTGCCAGCAGCTTGGTTCCGGACAGGGGAACTAATGAAAAACTGTTTTTT
.	TRBV6-5	.	TRBJ1-1	CASSYSNQGSTEAFF	TGTGCCAGCAGTTACTCGAATCAGGGTAGCACTGAAGCTTTCTTT
.	TRBV18	.	TRBJ2-5	CASSASTTRLETQYF	TGTGCCAGCTCAGCCTCCACGACTAGACTCGAGACCCAGTACTTC
.	TRBV2	few	TRBJ1-3	CASRPGWASGNTIYF	TGTGCCAGCAGGCCAGGTTGGGCATCCGGAAACACCATATATTTT
.	TRBV4-1	.	TRBJ2-4	CASSLRGTRGTLAKNIQYF	TGCGCCAGCAGCCTTAGAGGGACAAGGGGTACTCTAGCCAAAAACATTCAGTACTTC
TRBD1	TRBV5-4	.	TRBJ2-7	CASSPPPGTGERHEQYF	TGTGCCAGCAGCCCACCACCCGGGACAGGGGAGCGGCACGAGCAGTACTTC
TRBD2	TRBV11-2	.	TRBJ2-7	CASSSTLAGGRNYEQYF	TGTGCCAGCAGCTCAACACTAGCGGGGGGGAGAAACTACGAGCAGTACTTC
TRBD2	TRBV18	.	TRBJ2-3	CASSSLTSGSTDTQYF	TGTGCCAGCTCATCACTGACTAGCGGTAGCACAGATACGCAGTATTTT
.	TRBV27	.	TRBJ2-6	CASSSSLQGGLRSGANVLTF	TGTGCCAGCAGTTCTTCCTTACAGGGAGGCTTACGCTCTGGGGCCAACGTCCTGACTTTC
.	TRBV6-5	few	TRBJ1-2	CASTRGADYSYGYTF	TGTGCCAGCACGAGGGGCGCGGATTATAGCTATGGCTACACCTTC
.	TRBV12-3/TRBV12-4	.	TRBJ1-4	CASSLLASGRLFF	TGTGCCAGCAGTTTACTTGCCTCCGGGCGACTGTTTTTT
TRBD1	TRBV5-1	.	TRBJ1-2	CASSDGTGFNYGYTF	TGCGCCAGCAGCGACGGGACAGGCTTTAACTATGGCTACACCTTC
.	TRBV6-5	.	TRBJ2-1	CASSNIWAYNEQFF	TGTGCCAGCAGTAACATTTGGGCTTACAATGAGCAGTTCTTC
TRBD2	TRBV3-1/TRBV3-2	.	TRBJ2-1	CASSSGTSFVNEQFF	TGTGCCAGCAGCTCCGGGACTAGCTTCGTCAATGAGCAGTTCTTC